Listed below are T cell receptor beta chains from one sample, sequenced in a study of blood T cell repertoires in COVID-19. The data were produced by immunoSEQ multiplex PCR, yet TCRdb's version contains in-frame clones alone and is incomplete. The sample has about 210,000 clones; about four fifths are singletons. Source material: peripheral blood. These receptors were obtained from a woman between 35 and 50 years old with acute or convalescent COVID-19. CDR3s leave out the opening cysteine and the closing phenylalanine or tryptophan. Clone size is given for some rows only: seen once, a few or many times, or a class if the clone is expanded.

v_call clone_size cdr3_aa
TRBV19 - ASSRQGRYEKLF
TRBV24-1 - ATSDGSLYEQY
TRBV6-2/TRBV6-3 - ASSSRGVYEQY
TRBV12-3/TRBV12-4 - ASSRQGARGYT
TRBV10-2 - ASTLGTSSYGYT
TRBV5-1 many AAGQGDYEQY
TRBV2 - ASKNRGNYNEQF
TRBV27 - ASRPTGEETQY
TRBV10-1 - ASSQSPGTEAF
TRBV19 - ASSIGTGGDEQF
TRBV9 few ASSPQGLAGMNEQF
TRBV11-3 - ASSLGGLKDIQY
TRBV18 - ASSDGGEKKNEQF
TRBV18 - ASSPDRDNEQF
TRBV3-1/TRBV3-2 once ASSHLGTGENTEAF
TRBV4-2 - ASLPQESTRNEQF
TRBV27 - ASSTSGANYGYT
TRBV5-1 - ASSLDSGELF
TRBV10-1 - ASSESSGGAYNEQF
TRBV18 once ASSRLRDSNQPQH
TRBV19 - ASSIGRGSYGYT
TRBV5-1 - ASSMGLASQETQY
TRBV27 - ASRLTPGGNQPQH
TRBV24-1 - ATSDPGLAGVGELF
TRBV15 - ATSRERMAVTYGYT
TRBV30 few AWSVLAGAITGELF
TRBV2 - ASIPGLGIYNEQF
TRBV29-1 - SVETGGTVSYEQY
TRBV5-1 many ASRHDRVNSPLH
TRBV6-5 once ASRGQGGYNEQF
TRBV5-1 - ASSLALSPSGGGGGSNSPLH
TRBV5-4 - ASSHRGLSYEQY
TRBV5-1 - ASSRTERSPLH
TRBV4-3 - ASSPEAASTDTQY
TRBV10-1 - ASSKSGTGVNTGELF
TRBV27 - ASSLTSGGYNEQF
TRBV6-6 - ASSSPGQGDTEAF
TRBV13 few ASSPSGPYEQY
TRBV7-9 - ASSLQAVSYNEQF
TRBV2 - ASRPGLAGDEQY
TRBV19 few ASREPGQGVNQPQH
TRBV18 - ASSQVAMSSYNEQF
TRBV11-2 - ASSSGLAAYNEQF
TRBV19 - ASSWDRGGEQY
TRBV5-5 once ASSFDRGVHNEQF
TRBV2 once ASRGETGVPYEQY
TRBV4-1 - ASSQWTGGGYEQY
TRBV10-2 few ASSESVTVNYGYT
TRBV6-5 - ASSLRVNTEAF
TRBV2 - ASSEARQGIYGYT
TRBV23-1 - ASSQSWTGLSYEQY
TRBV30 - AWSKDRNTDTQY
TRBV12-5 - ASGLGQGREQY
TRBV11-2 - ASSSGLAGGPSDTQY